This TCR beta chain stems from a study of T cells expressing NK-cell markers (dated by TCRdb to the early 2020s). As for the study more broadly: In sorted CD3+CD56+NKG2C+, CD3+CD56+NKG2C- and CD3+CD56-NKG2C+ T-cell subsets from about 8 donors, TCR beta-chain repertoires were profiled. Libraries were sequenced as 2 x 150 bp reads on Illumina HiSeq 2000/2500, MiSeq or NextSeq. Of the eight sequenced donors, seven were found to be HCMV-seropositive and one was found to be HCMV-seronegative. The study sequenced eight donors, all healthy volunteers chosen at random: three men and five women. What the research found in general, with its limitations: For roughly six donors, the dominant CD3+CD56+NKG2C+ clonotypes were among the top 10 CD8+ clonotypes and accounted for roughly 1.0-8% of CD8+ T cells. Whether the expanded NKG2C-expressing T cell clones were specific for HCMV antigens remained unclear. Those dominant clonotypes were again the most abundant among CD3+CD56-NKG2C+ cells in four donors, at about 28.3-65%.

Turning to this clonotype: The antigen it binds to is not known.

The germline V gene specifies SGHTA as CDR1 and FQGNSA as CDR2. There are 17 amino acids in the CDR3, from cysteine to phenylalanine inclusive. No DNA appears here. HCMV-specific IgG was detected in serum with a commercial ELISA kit to determine HCMV serostatus. Ficoll density gradient centrifugation was used to isolate peripheral blood mononuclear cells from blood. The sequencer listed for this sample is Illumina HiSeq 2000. The TCR beta cDNA libraries were made using 5'RACE template switching, a step that added both a universal primer site and unique molecular identifiers. cDNA synthesis was primed from the TCR beta constant segment and was followed by two successive PCR amplification steps. Regarding the original processing steps: Reads were demultiplexed and grouped by UMI with MIGEC, and clonotypes were assembled and quantified with MiTCR. To remove erroneous sequences, TCR cDNA sequences were retained only when supported by two or more reads. The tcR package was used for downstream repertoire analysis, and clonotypes were matched between fractions using CDR3 nucleotide sequence together with V segment. VDJmatch was used to annotate antigen specificity against VDJdb, with one amino acid substitution allowed in CDR3. Reprocessed by TCRdb, the reads give a single entry per CDR3 protein sequence, without DNA. TCRdb, not the original authors, processed these V and J calls. The data table for this sample lists 400,000 to 500,000 distinct CDR3 sequences. 7.3% of the sample goes to the ten largest clones.

This clonotype was obtained from a woman between 18 and 70 years old in good health. The specimen was blood T cells: a sorted CD56 or NKG2C T cell subset, CD4+ or CD8+ T cells, or bulk PBMC T cells (not recorded which). Recombination joined TRBV7-2 with TRBJ2-1; with no DNA, the TCRdb D assignment of TRBD2 cannot be verified. For the CDR3, the sequence is CASSLAHNSGRYNEQFF. The entire variable domain, with the stretches around the CDR3 drawn from the reference TRBV7-2 and TRBJ2-1 proteins, is GAGVSQSPSNKVTEKGKDVELRCDPISGHTALYWYRQSLGQGLEFLIYFQGNSAPDKSGLPSDRFSAERTGGSVSTLTIQRTQQEDSAVYLCASSLAHNSGRYNEQFFGPGTRLTVL.